Shown below are 10 T cell receptor beta chains from a single sample sequenced in a study of T cells in Graves' hyperthyroidism and ophthalmopathy. Amplified TCR beta CDR3 regions derived from RNA transcripts. Carried out on the TCR CDR3, a first-round RT-PCR used the HTBI primer set. TCRdb ran MiXCR on the multiplex PCR reads and lists one entry per CDR3 protein. The data contain around 600,000 distinct CDR3 sequences, approximately 15% of them singletons. The sequencing sample was made of blood. These receptors were taken from a woman aged 18-35 years with Graves' ophthalmopathy.

The chain couples TRBV10-3 to TRBJ2-3; a possible D gene is TRBD2 (5 bases). Germline CDR1 ENHRY, CDR2 SYGVKD. The germline V and J ends were trimmed by 4 bases and 2 bases, with 16 bases remaining between them. There are 16 residues in the CDR3. For the CDR3, the DNA is TGTGCCATCAGTGTGGGAGCGGTTATAGACACAGATACGCAGTATTTT. Its protein product is CAISVGAVIDTDTQYF.

This clonotype was observed many times. This chain links TRBV7-9 with TRBJ2-1; 9 bases align to TRBD2. This CDR3 spans 15 amino acids. The germline V gene encodes CDR1 SEHNR and CDR2 FQNEAQ (reference sequence). Trimming removed 0 bases from V and 6 bases from J; junction bases left unmatched: 3. The CDR3: CASSLASGRVNEQFF. The CDR3, as DNA: TGTGCCAGCAGCTTAGCTAGCGGGAGAGTCAATGAGCAGTTCTTC.

This clonotype was counted at least ten times. The rearrangement links TRBV14 to TRBJ2-1; D may correspond to TRBD1 or TRBD2 (5 bases each). Germline values: CDR1 SGHDN, CDR2 FVKESK. The CDR3 is made up of 14 amino acids. Trimming pared 10 bases from V and 2 bases from J, leaving 15 bases between. The CDR3 region is CATRGAEAYNEQFF. CDR3 sequence (DNA): TGTGCCACCCGTGGGGCGGAGGCCTACAATGAGCAGTTCTTC.

This clonotype occurred many times. The rearrangement uses TRBV11-2 and TRBJ2-2, with 10 bases matching TRBD2. Trimming removed 0 bases from V and 3 bases from J; junction bases left unmatched: 22. The CDR3 runs 23 residues. Germline V gene sequence: CDR1 SGHAT, CDR2 FQNNGV. The CDR3 DNA is TGTGCCAGCAGCTTAGATTGGTCTAGCGGGAGTATGAGGGTCGGGAGTCACACCGGGGAGCTGTTTTTT. Its protein is CASSLDWSSGSMRVGSHTGELFF.

This clonotype turned up a few times. The chain uses TRBV27 and TRBJ1-2, with D unclear. With 4 bases removed from V and 2 bases from J, the gap between germline ends came to 14 bases. The CDR3 runs to 15 residues. Germline V gene sequence: CDR1 MNHEY, CDR2 SMNVEV (reference sequence). CDR3 in DNA: TGTGCCAGCAGTTCGGTCGGGCACTACAACTATGGCTACACCTTC. This encodes CASSSVGHYNYGYTF.

This clonotype has more than one count but fewer than ten. J is TRBJ2-7 and V is TRBV20-1; D might be TRBD1 (5 bases). CDR1 and CDR2 from the germline V gene are DFQATT and SNEGSKA (reference sequence). V lost 6 bases and J 1 base, leaving 13 bases between the germline ends. This CDR3 has 13 residues. The CDR3 nucleotides read TGCAGTGCCCGGTCCCAGGGTTCCTACGAGCAGTACTTC. Translating it yields CSARSQGSYEQYF.

This clonotype appeared many times. This rearrangement joins TRBV20-1 to TRBJ2-5; D possibly corresponds to TRBD1 (6 bases). With 3 bases removed from V and 2 bases from J, the gap between germline ends came to 13 bases. The germline V gene has CDR1 DFQATT and CDR2 SNEGSKA (reference sequence). The length of the CDR3 is 14 residues. The CDR3 protein is CSASPGRGQETQYF. The DNA of the CDR3 is TGCAGTGCTAGCCCCGGCAGGGGACAAGAGACCCAGTACTTC.

In its sample, this clonotype was seen many times. The chain has TRBV28 and TRBJ1-2; D not resolved. Germline V gene data show CDR1 as MDHEN and CDR2 as SYDVKM. V was shortened by 8 bases and J by 7 bases, with 11 bases between the two germline ends. The CDR3 spans 11 residues. CDR3 nucleotide sequence: TGTGCCAGCCGGGCTTACGGTGGCTACACCTTC. As protein: CASRAYGGYTF.

This clonotype was found many times. CDR3 DNA sequence: TGTGCCAGCAGTTCGTGGACAGATAGCAATCAGCCCCAGCATTTT. This translates into CASSSWTDSNQPQHF. The chain has TRBV27 and TRBJ1-5; D might be TRBD1 (6 bases). V lost 4 bases and J 0 bases, leaving 10 bases between the germline ends. The CDR3 sequence is 15 residues long. Germline assignment: CDR1 MNHEY and CDR2 SMNVEV (reference sequence).

Comment on this clonotype: Possible read error: a much larger clone is one base away. The chain couples TRBV28 to TRBJ1-3; D is unclear. The CDR3 is 15 amino acids. Germline values: CDR1 MDHEN, CDR2 SYDVKM. The CDR3 loop is CASSSPFSSGDTIYF. CDR3 bases: TGTGCCAGCAGCTCTCCCTTCAGCTCTGGAGACACCATATATTTT.